The subject of this entry is one T cell receptor beta chain. This CDR3 spans 15 amino acids. Germline-derived CDR1 and CDR2 are SEHNR and FQNEAQ (reference sequence). The J segment lost 7 bases and the V segment lost 4 bases, leaving 7 bases of the junction unmatched. This sample was taken from a study of T cell changes during pregnancy in multiple sclerosis. Here immunoSEQ multiplex PCR was the method, and the copy in TCRdb shows in-frame clones only, minus some. The sample yields 55,000 to 85,000 clones, around nine tenths seen once. The rearrangement joins TRBV7-9 to TRBJ1-3; TRBD1 agrees at 10 bases. The sample was peripheral blood, taken in the third trimester of pregnancy. The clonotype comes from a female donor with multiple sclerosis, enrolled in a pregnancy study. Written as DNA, the CDR3 is TGTGCCAGCAGCTCGCGACAGGGGGCTGAGAACACCATATATTTT. Protein sequence: CASSSRQGAENTIYF.